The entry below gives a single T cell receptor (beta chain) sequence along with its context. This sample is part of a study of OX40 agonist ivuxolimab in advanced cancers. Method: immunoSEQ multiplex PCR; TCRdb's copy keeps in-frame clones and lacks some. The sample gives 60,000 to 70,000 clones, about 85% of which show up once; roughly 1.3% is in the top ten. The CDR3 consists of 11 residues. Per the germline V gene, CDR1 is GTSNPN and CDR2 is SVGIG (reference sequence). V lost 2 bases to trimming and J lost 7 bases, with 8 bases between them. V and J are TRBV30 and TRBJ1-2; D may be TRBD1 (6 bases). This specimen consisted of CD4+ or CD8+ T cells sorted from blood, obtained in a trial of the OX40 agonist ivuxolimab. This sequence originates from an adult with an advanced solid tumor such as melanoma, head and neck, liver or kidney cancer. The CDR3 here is CAWSQGFGYTF. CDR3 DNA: TGTGCCTGGAGTCAGGGGTTTGGCTACACCTTC. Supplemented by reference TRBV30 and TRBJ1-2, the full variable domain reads SQTIHQWPATLVQPVGSPLSLECTVEGTSNPNLYWYRQAAGRGLQLLFYSVGIGQISSEVPQNLSASRPQDRQFILSSKKLLLSDSGFYLCAWSQGFGYTFGSGTRLTVV.